This entry lists 24 T cell receptor beta chains sequenced from one sample in a study of control samples from healthy donors and cancer patients. The assay was immunoSEQ multiplex PCR, and TCRdb's table has in-frame clones only and misses some. The table includes approximately 40,000 clones, more than 70% detected once. Sequencing was carried out using PBMCs. These receptor sequences come from a woman aged 60-70 years with lung cancer.

The chain recombines TRBV2 with TRBJ2-5; 7 positions match TRBD2. There are 14 residues in the CDR3. The V and J ends lost 10 bases and 9 bases, in that order; junction bases with no gene match: 17. CDR1 is SNHLY and CDR2 is FYNNEI in the germline V gene. The chain's CDR3 is CATLPGLGVGAQYF. CDR3 nucleotides: TGTGCCACCTTACCAGGACTAGGGGTCGGGGCCCAGTACTTC.

The V gene is TRBV19, the J gene TRBJ1-1; weak D call: TRBD1 (6 bases). CDR3 size: 14 residues. With 1 base removed from V and 5 bases from J, the gap between germline ends came to 11 bases. Per germline, CDR1 LNHDA and CDR2 SQIVND (reference sequence). CDR3 coding DNA: TGTGCCAGTAGTATAGTAGGGGGTAGGACTGAAGCTTTCTTT. Translation gives CASSIVGGRTEAFF.

The chain carries TRBV5-6 and TRBJ1-3; D is perhaps TRBD1 (5 bases). In germline, CDR1 is SGHDT, CDR2 YYEEEE. V shed 3 bases and J shed 11 bases, with 21 bases lying between them. CDR3 size: 15 residues. The CDR3 reads CASSSWSGPRRPIYF. For the CDR3, the DNA is TGTGCCAGCAGCTCCTGGTCGGGGCCCCGGAGGCCCATATATTTT.

A few counts support this clone. The genes are TRBV7-9 and TRBJ1-2; TRBD1 agrees at 7 bases. In germline, CDR1 is SEHNR, CDR2 FQNEAQ (reference sequence). Losses at the gene ends were 6 bases for V and 3 bases for J; bases not matched to a gene: 10. The CDR3 totals 15 residues. In DNA, the CDR3 is TGTGCCAGCAGTCGAGAACAGGGGATCGACTATGGCTACACCTTC. It encodes CASSREQGIDYGYTF.

The chain recombines TRBV5-1 with TRBJ1-1; D remains unclear. V was clipped by 0 bases and J by 5 bases, with 11 bases between them. The CDR3 covers 14 residues. CDR1 and CDR2 (germline): SGHRS, YFSETQ. CDR3 region: CASSLGTQGTEAFF. CDR3 DNA sequence: TGCGCCAGCAGCTTGGGAACACAAGGGACTGAAGCTTTCTTT.

The table lists this clone with a few counts. The J gene is TRBJ2-7, the V gene TRBV7-7; D perhaps matches TRBD2 (5 bases). This CDR3 contains 14 residues. Trimming left V 3 bases short and J 5 bases short, with 14 bases between. CDR1 is SSHAT and CDR2 is FNYEAQ in the germline V gene (reference sequence). The CDR3 protein is CASSLGRFENEQYF. In DNA, the CDR3 is TGTGCCAGCAGCTTGGGGAGATTTGAAAACGAGCAGTACTTC.

The chain couples TRBV9 to TRBJ1-1, with TRBD1 matching 9 bases. V was clipped by 5 bases and J by 1 base; unmatched bases: 12. The CDR3 sequence is 17 residues long. Per the germline V gene, CDR1 is SGDLS and CDR2 is YYNGEE. DNA for the CDR3: TGTGCCAGCAGTAAAGAAGGGGACAGGGCGCCGAACACTGAAGCTTTCTTT. As protein: CASSKEGDRAPNTEAFF.

The chain links TRBV11-3 to TRBJ2-1, with D possibly being TRBD2 (6 bases). CDR3 length: 13 amino acids. Germline loops: CDR1 SGHNT, CDR2 YENEEA. V lost 0 bases and J 7 bases, leaving 7 bases between the germline ends. The CDR3 region has the DNA TGTGCCAGCAGCTTAGATGGGAGGAATGAGCAGTTCTTC. It translates to CASSLDGRNEQFF.

This chain joins TRBV11-2 and TRBJ2-7; a possible D gene is TRBD2 (5 bases). Germline V lookup: CDR1 SGHAT, CDR2 FQNNGV. The CDR3 extends over 14 amino acids. V lost 7 bases and J 8 bases, leaving 21 bases between the germline ends. The CDR3 DNA reads as TGTGCCAGCAAGAGGGAAGGGAGCCCCTCTAAGCAGTACTTC. Encoded protein: CASKREGSPSKQYF.

This chain connects TRBV6-5 to TRBJ2-7; D not resolved. V lost 1 base to trimming and J lost 2 bases, with 12 bases between them. The V gene's germline CDR1 is MNHEY and CDR2 SVGAGI. This CDR3 is built from 15 residues. CDR3 nucleotides: TGTGCCAGCAGTTACTATACAGATCCTACCTACGAGCAGTACTTC. Encoded protein: CASSYYTDPTYEQYF.

DNA for the CDR3: TGTGCCTGGATGGAGGGAACCGGGGAGCTGTTTTTT. This translates into CAWMEGTGELFF. This chain connects TRBV30 to TRBJ2-2; TRBD2 might be the D (6 bases). Trimming stripped 4 bases from V and 5 bases from J, with 8 bases between. The germline V gene has CDR1 GTSNPN and CDR2 SVGIG (reference sequence). The CDR3 is made up of 12 amino acids. Filled out from reference TRBV30 and TRBJ2-2, the complete variable domain reads SQTIHQWPATLVQPVGSPLSLECTVEGTSNPNLYWYRQAAGRGLQLLFYSVGIGQISSEVPQNLSASRPQDRQFILSSKKLLLSDSGFYLCAWMEGTGELFFGEGSRLTVL.

This sequence joins TRBV27 and TRBJ1-2; possibly TRBD1 for D (5 bases). This CDR3 contains 15 residues. CDR1 MNHEY and CDR2 SMNVEV come from the germline V gene (reference sequence). Deletions cut 1 base from V and 5 bases from J, with 14 bases between. The CDR3 loop is CASSLYSTALYGYTF. Written as DNA, the CDR3 is TGTGCCAGCAGTTTATACTCGACAGCGTTATATGGCTACACCTTC.

V and J are TRBV23-1 and TRBJ2-5, with 8 bases aligning to TRBD1. TRBV23-1 is labeled an ORF, and its function is uncertain. V gave up 3 bases and J gave up 5 bases; unmatched junction bases: 5. CDR3 length equals 14 residues. The CDR3 loop is CASSQDRDRETQYF. Written as DNA, the CDR3 is TGCGCCAGCAGTCAGGACAGGGATCGCGAGACCCAGTACTTC.

The rearrangement joins TRBV7-2 to TRBJ2-2, with 8 nucleotides matching TRBD1. The CDR3 contains 15 residues. Germline CDR1 and CDR2: SGHTA and FQGNSA. The V segment lost 3 bases and the J segment 1 base; nucleotides outside the gene matches: 1. The CDR3 sequence is CASSFGTGNTGELFF. The CDR3 DNA is TGTGCCAGCAGCTTCGGGACAGGGAACACCGGGGAGCTGTTTTTT.

The rearrangement uses TRBV25-1 and TRBJ2-1; D may be TRBD1 (5 bases). Germline CDR1 reads MGHDK; CDR2 reads SYGVNS. V was trimmed by 6 bases and J by 0 bases, leaving 9 bases between them. This CDR3 contains 14 residues. The CDR3 protein is CASSYRSSYNEQFF. The CDR3 region has the DNA TGTGCCAGCAGCTACAGGAGCTCCTACAATGAGCAGTTCTTC.

The rearrangement links TRBV7-2 to TRBJ2-5, with 13 bases fitting TRBD2. The CDR3 loop spans 15 amino acids. V shed 3 bases and J 4 bases; nucleotides not matched to a gene: 2. From germline, CDR1 is SGHTA and CDR2 FQGNSA. This CDR3 reads CASSFGLAGVETQYF. The DNA of the CDR3 is TGTGCCAGCAGCTTTGGACTAGCGGGAGTAGAGACCCAGTACTTC.

The V and J genes are TRBV5-1 and TRBJ2-2, with 12 bases identical to TRBD1. V was pared by 3 bases and J by 5 bases, with 5 bases of the junction left unmatched. The germline V gene has CDR1 SGHRS and CDR2 YFSETQ. The CDR3 spans 16 residues. The CDR3 loop reads CASSSPGQGATGELFF. CDR3 nucleotide sequence: TGCGCCAGCAGCTCACCGGGACAGGGGGCTACCGGGGAGCTGTTTTTT.

The chain recombines TRBV25-1 with TRBJ1-2; possibly TRBD1 for D (6 bases). CDR3 length: 13 amino acids. CDR1 and CDR2 (germline): MGHDK, SYGVNS. Trimming shortened V by 7 bases and J by 3 bases, and 12 bases separated the two germline ends. CDR3 region: CASTQGPDYGYTF. Here the CDR3 DNA reads TGTGCCAGCACCCAGGGGCCCGACTATGGCTACACCTTC.

The genes are TRBV7-6 and TRBJ1-6, with 7 bases lining up with TRBD1. The V segment lost 1 base and the J segment 2 bases; nucleotides outside the gene matches: 8. The CDR3 has 18 amino acids. Germline CDR1 and CDR2: SGHVS and FNYEAQ. In DNA form, the CDR3 reads TGTGCCAGCAGCTTAGATCTAGGAACAGGGGCCTATAATTCACCCCTCCACTTT. This encodes CASSLDLGTGAYNSPLHF.

The V gene is TRBV9, the J gene TRBJ2-7; 12 bases agree with TRBD2. The CDR3 covers 15 residues. With 0 bases clipped from V and 4 bases from J, the junction kept 2 bases outside the gene matches. Germline V gene data show CDR1 as SGDLS and CDR2 as YYNGEE. The chain's CDR3 is CASSVGLAGAYEQYF. The CDR3 nucleotides read TGTGCCAGCAGCGTAGGACTAGCGGGAGCATACGAGCAGTACTTC.

As DNA, the CDR3 is TGTGCCAGCAGCCAAGTTGTTATAGGCTGGGGAGGGGAGACCCAGTACTTC. The encoded protein is CASSQVVIGWGGETQYF. The chain is built from TRBV3-1 (or the pseudogene TRBV3-2) and TRBJ2-5; 7 positions match TRBD2. CDR1 is LGHDT and CDR2 is YNNKEL in the germline V gene (reference sequence). CDR3 size: 17 residues. V shed 1 base and J 5 bases; nucleotides not matched to a gene: 13.

V and J are TRBV12-3 or TRBV12-4 and TRBJ2-1, with D hard to call. V lost 3 bases, J lost 0 bases, and 3 bases lay in between. The CDR3 covers 13 residues. CDR3 protein: CASSFSSYNEQFF. CDR3 DNA: TGTGCCAGCAGTTTTAGCTCCTACAATGAGCAGTTCTTC.

The J gene is TRBJ1-2, the V gene TRBV7-8; 8 nucleotides align to TRBD1. This CDR3 spans 17 amino acids. Losses at the gene ends were 0 bases for V and 4 bases for J; bases not matched to a gene: 10. The V gene's germline CDR1 is SGHVS and CDR2 FQNEAQ. CDR3 region: CASSLAPGQGIPYGYTF. The DNA of the CDR3 is TGTGCCAGCAGCTTAGCCCCCGGACAGGGTATTCCCTATGGCTACACCTTC.

The chain is built from TRBV7-2 and TRBJ2-5; 7 bases line up with TRBD2. CDR3 size: 13 residues. V lost 7 bases, J lost 1 base, and 3 bases stayed unmatched. The germline V gene encodes CDR1 SGHTA and CDR2 FQGNSA. As DNA, the CDR3 is TGTGCCAGCACAGGGACTACCCAAGAGACCCAGTACTTC. Its translation is CASTGTTQETQYF. Using reference TRBV7-2 and TRBJ2-5 for the parts outside the CDR3, the full variable domain is GAGVSQSPSNKVTEKGKDVELRCDPISGHTALYWYRQSLGQGLEFLIYFQGNSAPDKSGLPSDRFSAERTGGSVSTLTIQRTQQEDSAVYLCASTGTTQETQYFGPGTRLLVL.